The source of this TCR beta chain is a study of spatial heterogeneity in lung cancer. Study as a whole: Strong correlation linked TCR transcript counts in tumor regions to a T cell module score derived from matched bulk RNA-seq. The study observed each unique TCR and UMI combination more than ten times on average in raw reads.

This clonotype was recorded many times. What it binds is not known. TCRdb reprocessed the 5' RACE reads with MiXCR, giving one entry per CDR3 protein. The sample comprises about 9,200 distinct CDR3 sequences, around 8% of which are singletons, and roughly 23% rests with the top ten. General observations from the study: Within tumors, counts of expanded alpha and beta TCRs tracked tumor mutation counts. Estimates put coverage of tumor T cells near 7% for alpha and over 12% for beta chains.

Indicated time point: sample taken at primary tumor resection. Untreated early-stage non-small cell lung cancer patients, 55 to 85 in total, were the donors. Sequencing was performed on lung tumor tissue, taken at surgery. This clonotype was sampled from a male donor with early-stage non-small cell lung cancer.

CDR3 sequence: CASRDLEETQYF. In DNA, the CDR3 is TGTGCCAGCAGGGACCTGGAAGAGACCCAGTACTTC. The genes are TRBV2 and TRBJ2-5; D is ambiguous. The CDR3 totals 12 residues. V lost 6 bases and J 3 bases, leaving 8 bases between the germline ends. Germline CDR1 reads SNHLY; CDR2 reads FYNNEI.